This T cell receptor beta chain was found in a study of control samples from healthy donors and cancer patients. Method: immunoSEQ multiplex PCR; TCRdb's copy keeps in-frame clones and lacks some. Seen here are under 130,000 clones, roughly 90% observed once, and the top ten hold about a fifth. The CDR3 covers 15 residues. In germline, CDR1 is SGHNT, CDR2 YYREEE (reference sequence). V trimming: 8 bases; J trimming: 4 bases; junction bases outside the gene matches: 10. The sample comprised PBMCs. V and J are TRBV5-4 and TRBJ1-2; 11 nucleotides match TRBD1. This receptor was obtained from a man in his 60s with lung cancer. The CDR3 DNA reads TGTGCCAGTATTATCGGGACAGGGGGTTCCTATGGCTACACCTTC. It yields the protein CASIIGTGGSYGYTF.